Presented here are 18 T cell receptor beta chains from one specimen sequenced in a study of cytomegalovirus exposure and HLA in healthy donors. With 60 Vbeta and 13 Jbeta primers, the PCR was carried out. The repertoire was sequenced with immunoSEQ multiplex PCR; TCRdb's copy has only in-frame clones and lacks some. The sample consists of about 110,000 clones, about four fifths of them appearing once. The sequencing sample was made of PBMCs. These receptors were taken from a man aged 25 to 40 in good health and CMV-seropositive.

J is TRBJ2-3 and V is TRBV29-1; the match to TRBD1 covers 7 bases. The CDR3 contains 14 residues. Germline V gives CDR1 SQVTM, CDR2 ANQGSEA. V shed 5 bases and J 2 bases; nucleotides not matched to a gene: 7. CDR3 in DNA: TGCAGCGTTATCACCGGGACAGCCACAGATACGCAGTATTTT. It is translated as CSVITGTATDTQYF.

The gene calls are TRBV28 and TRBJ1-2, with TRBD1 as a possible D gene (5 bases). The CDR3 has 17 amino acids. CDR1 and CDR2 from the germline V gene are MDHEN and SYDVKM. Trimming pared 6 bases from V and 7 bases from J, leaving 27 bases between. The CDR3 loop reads CASSDLGGDRSLRGYTF. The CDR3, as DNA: TGTGCCAGCAGCGACCTGGGGGGAGATAGGTCTCTCCGTGGCTACACCTTC.

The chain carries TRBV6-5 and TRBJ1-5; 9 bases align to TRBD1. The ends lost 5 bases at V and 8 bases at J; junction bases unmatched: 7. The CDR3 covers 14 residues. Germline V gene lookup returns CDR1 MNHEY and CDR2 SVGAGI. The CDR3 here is CASSKRDRVEPQHF. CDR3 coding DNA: TGTGCCAGCAGTAAACGGGACAGGGTAGAGCCCCAGCATTTT.

CDR3 sequence reads: CAISSISADTQYF. The CDR3 region has the DNA TGTGCCATCTCTTCGATAAGCGCAGATACGCAGTATTTT. The gene calls are TRBV2 and TRBJ2-3; D gene unclear. Trimming stripped 10 bases from V and 4 bases from J, with 15 bases between. The length of the CDR3 is 13 residues. Germline CDR1 is SNHLY and CDR2 is FYNNEI.

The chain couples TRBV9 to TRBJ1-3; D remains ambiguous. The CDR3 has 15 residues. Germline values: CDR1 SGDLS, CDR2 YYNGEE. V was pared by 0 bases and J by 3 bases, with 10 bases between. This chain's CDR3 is CASSVATGSGNTIYF. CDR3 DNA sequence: TGTGCCAGCAGCGTAGCAACGGGAAGTGGAAACACCATATATTTT.

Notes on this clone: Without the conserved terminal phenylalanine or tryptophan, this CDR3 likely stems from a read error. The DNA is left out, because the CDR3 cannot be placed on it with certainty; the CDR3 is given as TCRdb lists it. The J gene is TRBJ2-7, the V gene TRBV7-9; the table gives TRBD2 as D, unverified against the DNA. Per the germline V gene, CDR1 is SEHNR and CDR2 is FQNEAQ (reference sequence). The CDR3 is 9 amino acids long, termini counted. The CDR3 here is CASSFQTGL.

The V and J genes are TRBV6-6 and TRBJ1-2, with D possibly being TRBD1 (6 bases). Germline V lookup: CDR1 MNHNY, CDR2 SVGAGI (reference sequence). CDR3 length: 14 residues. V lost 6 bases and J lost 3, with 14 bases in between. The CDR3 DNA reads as TGTGCCAGCAGCCCCCCCAGGGGAGACTATGGCTACACCTTC. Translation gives CASSPPRGDYGYTF.

The CDR3 coding sequence is TGTGCCACCGGCCAGGACAGTCTAATCTATGGCTACACCTTC. Protein sequence: CATGQDSLIYGYTF. The chain recombines TRBV15 with TRBJ1-2, with D possibly being TRBD1 (6 bases). The CDR3 runs to 14 residues. The V gene's germline CDR1 is LNHNV and CDR2 YYDKDF (reference sequence). V lost 8 bases and J lost 4, with 17 bases in between.

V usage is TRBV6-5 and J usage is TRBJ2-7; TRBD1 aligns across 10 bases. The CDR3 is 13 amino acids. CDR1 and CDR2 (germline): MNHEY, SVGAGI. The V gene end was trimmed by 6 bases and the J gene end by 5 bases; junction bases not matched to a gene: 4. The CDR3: CASSPTGGHEQYF. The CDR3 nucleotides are TGTGCCAGCAGCCCGACAGGGGGCCACGAGCAGTACTTC.

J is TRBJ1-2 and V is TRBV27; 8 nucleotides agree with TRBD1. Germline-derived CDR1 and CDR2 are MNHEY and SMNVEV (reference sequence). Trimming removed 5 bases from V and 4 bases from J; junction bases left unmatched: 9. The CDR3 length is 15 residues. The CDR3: CASSILPTGVYGYTF. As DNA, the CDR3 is TGTGCCAGCAGTATACTTCCGACAGGGGTCTATGGCTACACCTTC.

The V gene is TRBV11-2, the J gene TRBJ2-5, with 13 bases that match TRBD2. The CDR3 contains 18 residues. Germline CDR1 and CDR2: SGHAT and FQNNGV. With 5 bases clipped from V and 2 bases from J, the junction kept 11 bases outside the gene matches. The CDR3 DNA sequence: TGTGCCAGCAGCGCGCCTCCCGGGACTAGCGGGATGCAAGAGACCCAGTACTTC. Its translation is CASSAPPGTSGMQETQYF.

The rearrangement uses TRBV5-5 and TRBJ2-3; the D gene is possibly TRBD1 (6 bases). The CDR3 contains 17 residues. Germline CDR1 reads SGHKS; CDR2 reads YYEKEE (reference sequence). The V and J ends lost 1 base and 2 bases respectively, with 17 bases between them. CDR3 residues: CASSLFGLGGFTDTQYF. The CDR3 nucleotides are TGTGCCAGCAGCTTGTTTGGATTAGGGGGTTTCACAGATACGCAGTATTTT.

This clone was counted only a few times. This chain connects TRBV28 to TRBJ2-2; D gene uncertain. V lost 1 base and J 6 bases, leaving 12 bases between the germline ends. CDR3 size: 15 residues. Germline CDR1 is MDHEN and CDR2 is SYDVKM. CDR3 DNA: TGTGCCAGCAGTTTATATCTGTCCGGGTCCGGGGAGCTGTTTTTT. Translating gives CASSLYLSGSGELFF.

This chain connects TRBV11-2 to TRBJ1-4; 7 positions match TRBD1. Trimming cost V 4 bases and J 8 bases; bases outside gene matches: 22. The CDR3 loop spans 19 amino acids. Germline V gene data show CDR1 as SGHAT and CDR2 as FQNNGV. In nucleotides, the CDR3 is TGTGCCAGCAGCTCCGGGAGACAGGGATGGACTAAGGACTCCGAAAAACTGTTTTTT. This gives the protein CASSSGRQGWTKDSEKLFF.

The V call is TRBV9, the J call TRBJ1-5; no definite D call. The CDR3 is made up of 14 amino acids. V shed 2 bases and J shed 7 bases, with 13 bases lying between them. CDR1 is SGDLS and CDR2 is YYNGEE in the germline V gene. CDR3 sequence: CASSVSGGMQPQHF. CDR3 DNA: TGTGCCAGCAGCGTTTCGGGAGGGATGCAGCCCCAGCATTTT.

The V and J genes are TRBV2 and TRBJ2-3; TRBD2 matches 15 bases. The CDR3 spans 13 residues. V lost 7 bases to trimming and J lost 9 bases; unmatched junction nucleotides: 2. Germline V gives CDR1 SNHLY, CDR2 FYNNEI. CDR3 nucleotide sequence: TGTGCCAGCACGGGACTAGCGGGGGGAACGCAGTATTTT. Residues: CASTGLAGGTQYF.

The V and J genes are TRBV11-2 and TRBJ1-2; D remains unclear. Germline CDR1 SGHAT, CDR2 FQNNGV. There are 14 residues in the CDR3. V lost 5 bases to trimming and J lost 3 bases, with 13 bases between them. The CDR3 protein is CASSPSGGYYGYTF. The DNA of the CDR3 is TGTGCCAGCAGCCCCTCTGGCGGCTACTATGGCTACACCTTC.

Written as DNA, the CDR3 is TGTGCCAGCAGCTTACCCCTTAGGCTAGCGGGGGCTCGCAATGAGCAGTTCTTC. The encoded protein is CASSLPLRLAGARNEQFF. The chain couples TRBV7-9 to TRBJ2-1, with 10 nucleotides matching TRBD2. V shed 2 bases and J 6 bases; nucleotides not matched to a gene: 13. There are 18 residues in the CDR3. Germline V gives CDR1 SEHNR, CDR2 FQNEAQ (reference sequence).